The rows below give T cell receptor beta chains drawn from one sample of a study of blood T cell repertoires in COVID-19. Sequencing was performed with immunoSEQ multiplex PCR; in TCRdb, only in-frame clones are kept and a portion is missing. Found here are 100,000 to 120,000 clones, over 80% of them singletons; the top ten hold approximately 4.1%. Sequencing input: peripheral blood. The source is a woman between 65 and 79 years old with acute or convalescent COVID-19. The CDR3 runs from the conserved cysteine through the conserved F or W. A D gene is named only where the DNA matches it firmly. A clone size is listed for some rows: how often the clone was seen (once, few, many), or a class if it is expanded.

cdr3_aa cdr3_nt j_call v_call clone_size d_call
CASSRQPNTGELFF TGTGCCAGCAGCAGACAGCCGAACACCGGGGAGCTGTTTTTT TRBJ2-2 TRBV11-3 once NA
CASSLLDEQGVGNEKLFF TGTGCCAGCAGTTTACTCGACGAACAGGGAGTGGGGAATGAAAAACTGTTTTTT TRBJ1-4 TRBV28 NA NA
CASSLAGRAVGGYTF TGTGCCAGCAGCTTAGCCGGGAGGGCAGTCGGTGGCTACACCTTC TRBJ1-2 TRBV7-2 NA NA
CASSSPGEGVPQEQYF TGTGCCAGCAGTTCCCCAGGGGAGGGGGTCCCTCAAGAGCAGTACTTC TRBJ2-7 TRBV28 NA NA
CASSLLAGGYTDTQYF TGCGCCAGCAGCCTCCTAGCGGGGGGGTACACAGATACGCAGTATTTT TRBJ2-3 TRBV5-1 NA TRBD2
CASGTGPTRPQHF TGTGCCAGTGGGACAGGGCCGACCCGGCCCCAGCATTTT TRBJ1-5 TRBV2 NA TRBD1
CASRPRGISYNSPLHF TGTGCCAGTAGACCACGGGGTATCTCCTATAATTCACCCCTCCACTTT TRBJ1-6 TRBV19 NA NA
CASSRTGDSNQPQHF TGTGCCAGCAGTAGGACAGGAGATAGCAATCAGCCCCAGCATTTT TRBJ1-5 TRBV27 NA TRBD1
CASSEPGTDTQYF TGTGCCAGCAGTGAACCGGGAACAGATACGCAGTATTTT TRBJ2-3 TRBV25-1 NA NA
CASSYSPGQGGGSNQPQHF TGTGCCAGCAGTTATTCGCCGGGACAGGGAGGGGGAAGCAATCAGCCCCAGCATTTT TRBJ1-5 TRBV6-9 NA TRBD1
CASSIAGGLDTQYF TGTGCCAGCAGTATAGCGGGGGGCCTGGATACGCAGTATTTT TRBJ2-3 TRBV11-2 once TRBD2
CSAASGGYTF TGCAGTGCTGCCTCCGGGGGCTACACCTTC TRBJ1-2 TRBV20-1 NA NA
CASSEGLGLYGYTF TGTGCCAGCAGTGAAGGATTGGGGCTCTATGGCTACACCTTC TRBJ1-2 TRBV2 once NA
CASSLGGIGNTIYF TGTGCCAGCAGTTTGGGCGGGATTGGAAACACCATATATTTT TRBJ1-3 TRBV28 NA NA
CASSLGWGQGEKLFF TGTGCCAGCAGCCTTGGATGGGGACAGGGAGAAAAACTGTTTTTT TRBJ1-4 TRBV5-5 once TRBD1
CAISDSDKKQYF TGTGCCATCAGTGACTCGGACAAAAAGCAGTACTTC TRBJ2-7 TRBV10-3 NA NA
CASSSLGVNRADRGSYNEQFF TGCGCCAGCAGCTCACTCGGAGTTAACAGGGCGGATAGGGGGAGCTACAATGAGCAGTTCTTC TRBJ2-1 TRBV4-1 NA NA
CASRPQGRVNQPQHF TGTGCCAGTAGGCCTCAAGGCAGGGTCAATCAGCCCCAGCATTTT TRBJ1-5 TRBV19 NA NA
CASSLGRSNYGYTF TGTGCCAGCAGTTTAGGGAGGTCGAACTATGGCTACACCTTC TRBJ1-2 TRBV28 NA NA
CASSLAALRLAGYNEQFF TGTGCCAGCAGCTTAGCTGCTTTAAGACTAGCGGGTTACAATGAGCAGTTCTTC TRBJ2-1 TRBV7-9 NA TRBD2
CAIGGVAKAYGYTF TGTGCCATCGGAGGGGTGGCCAAGGCCTATGGCTACACCTTC TRBJ1-2 TRBV10-3 NA NA
CAISESGQGRGQPQHF TGTGCCATCAGTGAGTCGGGACAGGGTCGGGGTCAGCCCCAGCATTTT TRBJ1-5 TRBV10-3 NA TRBD1
CASSESTAGQYEKLFF TGTGCCAGCAGCGAATCGACCGCGGGGCAGTATGAAAAACTGTTTTTT TRBJ1-4 TRBV28 NA NA
CASSPRGGNTDTQYF TGTGCCAGCAGCCCCCGGGGGGGCAACACAGATACGCAGTATTTT TRBJ2-3 TRBV9 NA TRBD2
CATRAGGMNTEAFF TGTGCCACCAGGGCAGGGGGAATGAACACTGAAGCTTTCTTT TRBJ1-1 TRBV24-1 many TRBD1
CASSQDTPGGEQFF TGTGCCAGCAGCCAGGACACCCCGGGGGGTGAGCAGTTCTTC TRBJ2-1 TRBV4-2 NA TRBD2
CASSETPLRGTSYTF TGTGCCAGCAGTGAAACCCCGCTAAGGGGGACGAGCTACACCTTC TRBJ1-2 TRBV6-1 NA NA
CTSSQRDFGGVTYNEQFF TGCACCAGCAGCCAAAGGGACTTTGGCGGGGTAACCTACAATGAGCAGTTCTTC TRBJ2-1 TRBV1 NA NA
CASSSGGLPLFANTGELFF TGTGCCAGCAGTTCAGGGGGCCTACCACTGTTCGCGAACACCGGGGAGCTGTTTTTT TRBJ2-2 TRBV27 NA TRBD1
CASSREVGYPQFF TGTGCCAGTAGTAGGGAGGTCGGGTATCCGCAGTTCTTC TRBJ2-1 TRBV19 once NA
CASSLAGLTRGNTIYF TGTGCCAGCAGCTTAGCGGGACTCACACGAGGAAACACCATATATTTT TRBJ1-3 TRBV7-6 NA NA
CASSISLGQGLYEQYF TGTGCCAGTAGTATTTCCTTGGGACAGGGGCTATACGAGCAGTACTTC TRBJ2-7 TRBV19 NA TRBD1
CASRHLKGGFTYEQYF TGTGCCAGCAGGCATTTAAAAGGGGGCTTTACCTACGAGCAGTACTTC TRBJ2-7 TRBV11-2 few TRBD1
CSGTRGNTEAFF TGCAGCGGTACAAGGGGGAACACTGAAGCTTTCTTT TRBJ1-1 TRBV29-1 NA NA
CASSGRGALYEQYF TGTGCCAGCAGCGGCAGGGGTGCCCTCTACGAGCAGTACTTC TRBJ2-7 TRBV7-9 NA NA
CATSGTGGFDSNQPQHF TGTGCCACCTCCGGGACAGGGGGTTTTGATAGCAATCAGCCCCAGCATTTT TRBJ1-5 TRBV19 NA TRBD1
CASSRQGGVDEQFF TGTGCCAGCAGCCGACAGGGGGGCGTAGATGAGCAGTTCTTC TRBJ2-1 TRBV6-6 NA TRBD1
CSVVGGIYGYTF TGCAGCGTTGTGGGGGGGATCTATGGCTACACCTTC TRBJ1-2 TRBV29-1 NA NA
CASSSFRKPQHF TGTGCCAGCAGCTCATTCAGGAAGCCCCAGCATTTT TRBJ1-5 TRBV7-2 NA NA
CSVEGAGGHEQFF TGCAGCGTTGAGGGGGCAGGGGGCCATGAGCAGTTCTTC TRBJ2-1 TRBV29-1 NA TRBD1
CASSQEERTIGNTIYF TGTGCCAGCAGCCAAGAAGAACGGACAATCGGAAACACCATATATTTT TRBJ1-3 TRBV14 NA NA
CASSRKGREGRSETQYF TGTGCCAGCAGCCGCAAAGGGCGGGAGGGTCGCTCAGAGACCCAGTACTTC TRBJ2-5 TRBV11-2 NA TRBD2
CATSGQGRADTQYF TGTGCCACCAGTGGGCAGGGGCGCGCAGATACGCAGTATTTT TRBJ2-3 TRBV24-1 NA NA
CAWSPLRGYTF TGTGCCTGGAGCCCACTCCGGGGCTACACCTTC TRBJ1-2 TRBV30 NA NA
CASSQTVRVPLHF TGTGCCAGCAGCCAAACGGTTAGAGTACCCCTCCACTTT TRBJ1-6 TRBV14 NA NA
CASSLQGLPNTGELFF TGTGCCAGCAGCTTACAGGGACTACCGAACACCGGGGAGCTGTTTTTT TRBJ2-2 TRBV7-3 NA TRBD2